Following are 23 T cell receptor beta chains from one sample sequenced in a study of Ad26.COV2.S vaccination and SARS-CoV-2 variants. TCRdb keeps only in-frame clones here, not all; method: immunoSEQ multiplex PCR. Of just under 250,000 clones in the sample, over 75% were seen once. The treatment is: around 19 received Ad26.COV2.S at low or high dose, single or two shots; five or six received placebo; per-sample allocation not given. Sampling was done on day 63 after the first vaccine or placebo injection. Source: peripheral blood, taken in a trial of Ad26.COV2.S vaccine versus placebo. The receptors were gathered from a person between 18 and 59 years old who received the Ad26.COV2.S COVID-19 vaccine or a placebo.

The gene calls are TRBV4-3 and TRBJ2-7; 7 bases align to TRBD1. V gave up 4 bases and J gave up 4 bases; unmatched junction bases: 7. The CDR3 is 14 residues long. The germline V gene encodes CDR1 LGHNA and CDR2 YSLEER. CDR3 sequence reads: CASSPETGPYEQYF. For the CDR3, the DNA is TGCGCCAGCAGCCCAGAGACAGGGCCGTACGAGCAGTACTTC.

The CDR3 reads CASSLTRDRASYEQYF. The CDR3 bases are TGTGCCAGCAGCTTGACCCGGGACAGGGCCTCCTACGAGCAGTACTTC. The chain links TRBV7-2 to TRBJ2-7; 9 bases match TRBD1. With V trimmed by 3 bases and J by 0 bases, 6 bases remained unmatched. Germline V CDR1 and CDR2: SGHTA, FQGNSA. The CDR3 runs to 16 residues.

The genes are TRBV9 and TRBJ2-2, with TRBD1 matching over 9 bases. Germline V lookup: CDR1 SGDLS, CDR2 YYNGEE. J lost 1 base, V lost 3 bases, and 7 bases had no gene match. This CDR3 spans 17 amino acids. CDR3 amino acids: CASSAPHRGLNTGELFF. Written as DNA, the CDR3 is TGTGCCAGCAGCGCACCCCACAGGGGGCTGAACACCGGGGAGCTGTTTTTT.

CDR3 coding DNA: TGTGCCAGCAGCGACCAGGGACAGGGCTCCTACGAGCAGTACTTC. This gives the protein CASSDQGQGSYEQYF. The chain recombines TRBV7-6 with TRBJ2-7, with TRBD1 matching over 9 bases. Trimming at V came to 5 bases and at J to 0 bases, leaving 5 bases not matched to a gene. In germline, CDR1 is SGHVS, CDR2 FNYEAQ. The CDR3 extends over 15 amino acids.

The chain couples TRBV7-6 to TRBJ1-1; 11 bases agree with TRBD1. The CDR3 is 17 amino acids. Per germline, CDR1 SGHVS and CDR2 FNYEAQ. With V trimmed by 1 base and J by 6 bases, 10 bases remained unmatched. DNA of the CDR3: TGTGCCAGCAGCTTAGGGGACGGGACAGGGGGGGAGCCTGAAGCTTTCTTT. It is translated as CASSLGDGTGGEPEAFF.

The chain combines TRBV6-5 with TRBJ2-1; D may correspond to TRBD1 or TRBD2 (6 bases each). This CDR3 has 13 amino acids. Trimming removed 10 bases from V and 3 bases from J, with 13 bases in between. Germline V gives CDR1 MNHEY, CDR2 SVGAGI. Here the CDR3 reads CATYREDYNEQFF. The DNA for the CDR3 is TGTGCCACATACAGGGAGGACTACAATGAGCAGTTCTTC.

V is TRBV6-5 and J is TRBJ1-2; D remains ambiguous. The CDR3 length is 13 residues. Per the germline V gene, CDR1 is MNHEY and CDR2 is SVGAGI. V was cut by 8 bases and J by 1 base, with 11 bases left in between. The CDR3 region is CASAEALNYGYTF. CDR3 DNA sequence: TGTGCCAGCGCCGAGGCCCTTAACTATGGCTACACCTTC.

The genes are TRBV5-4 and TRBJ2-7, with 8 bases aligning to TRBD1. The germline V gene encodes CDR1 SGHNT and CDR2 YYREEE (reference sequence). The CDR3 loop spans 14 amino acids. Germline trimming cut 4 bases from V and 4 bases from J; bases unmatched to any gene: 7. For the CDR3, the DNA is TGTGCCAGCAGCCTTGACAGGGGAGGTTACGAGCAGTACTTC. This sequence encodes CASSLDRGGYEQYF.

This rearrangement joins TRBV7-2 to TRBJ2-7, with D possibly being TRBD2 (5 bases). Germline CDR1 reads SGHTA; CDR2 reads FQGNSA. V lost 1 base, J lost 4 bases, and 11 bases lay in between. The CDR3 is 14 residues long. CDR3 nucleotides: TGTGCCAGCAGCTTAGACCGGGGTGCGTACGAGCAGTACTTC. Its translation is CASSLDRGAYEQYF.

V and J are TRBV9 and TRBJ2-7, with TRBD1 matching 8 bases. The trim removed 3 bases at V and 5 bases at J, leaving 10 bases unmatched. This CDR3 contains 15 residues. Germline CDR1 reads SGDLS; CDR2 reads YYNGEE. This chain's CDR3 is CASSARQGLGDEQYF. CDR3 coding DNA: TGTGCCAGCAGCGCCCGACAGGGGCTAGGCGACGAGCAGTACTTC.

This chain connects TRBV7-9 to TRBJ2-7; weak D call: TRBD2 (5 bases). CDR1 and CDR2 from the germline V gene are SEHNR and FQNEAQ (reference sequence). The CDR3 is 15 residues long. The V and J ends lost 5 bases and 0 bases respectively, with 14 bases between them. The CDR3 nucleotides read TGTGCCAGCAGCCGGCGCACTAGGAGCTCCTACGAGCAGTACTTC. This codes for CASSRRTRSSYEQYF.

In its sample, this clone was seen a few times. The rearrangement uses TRBV19 and TRBJ2-3; D possibly corresponds to TRBD2 (6 bases). The V gene's germline CDR1 is LNHDA and CDR2 SQIVND (reference sequence). Trimming removed 3 bases from V and 2 bases from J, with 15 bases in between. This CDR3 region has 16 residues. The CDR3 coding sequence is TGTGCCAGTAGTATCCGTACACCGGGAGACACAGATACGCAGTATTTT. Residues: CASSIRTPGDTDTQYF.

This chain's CDR3 is CASREQGARGYTF. CDR3 bases: TGTGCCAGCAGGGAACAGGGGGCGCGCGGCTACACCTTC. The chain is built from TRBV12-3 or TRBV12-4 and TRBJ1-2; TRBD1 agrees at 9 bases. This CDR3 comprises 13 residues. V shed 6 bases, J shed 8 bases, and the junction held 7 bases outside the gene matches.

This clone was seen more than once but under ten times. This chain links TRBV10-1 with TRBJ2-1, with D possibly being TRBD2 (7 bases). The CDR3 is 15 amino acids. Trimming cost V 2 bases and J 0 bases, with 8 bases left between them. Germline V gives CDR1 WNHNN, CDR2 SYGVQD (reference sequence). The CDR3 DNA sequence: TGCGCCAGCAGTGAGAGGGGGGGCTCCTACAATGAGCAGTTCTTC. Protein product: CASSERGGSYNEQFF.

This chain joins TRBV7-3 and TRBJ2-5; D is perhaps TRBD1 or TRBD2 (5 bases each). This CDR3 is built from 13 residues. The germline CDR1 and CDR2 sequences are SGHTA and FQGTGA. With 5 bases removed from V and 4 bases from J, the gap between germline ends came to 11 bases. CDR3 in DNA: TGTGCCAGCAGCCCCCATGGGGGAGAGACCCAGTACTTC. It translates to CASSPHGGETQYF.

This chain's CDR3 is CASSIDGSSYEQYF. The CDR3 region has the DNA TGTGCCAGTAGTATAGACGGTAGCTCCTACGAGCAGTACTTC. The rearrangement joins TRBV19 to TRBJ2-7; D ambiguous. V lost 0 bases to trimming and J lost 0 bases, with 6 bases between them. The germline CDR1 and CDR2 sequences are LNHDA and SQIVND (reference sequence). The CDR3 runs 14 residues.

This rearrangement joins TRBV6-2 or TRBV6-3 to TRBJ2-7, with 10 bases lining up with TRBD2. Per germline, CDR1 MNHEY and CDR2 SVGEGT. This CDR3 has 15 residues. V was pared by 5 bases and J by 4 bases, with 8 bases of the junction left unmatched. CDR3 sequence: CASSTTTSGFYEQYF. CDR3 sequence (DNA): TGTGCCAGCAGTACCACGACTAGCGGGTTTTACGAGCAGTACTTC.

This chain connects TRBV6-8 to TRBJ1-1; maybe TRBD1 (6 bases). CDR1 and CDR2 (germline): MNHGY, SAAAGT. Trimming cost V 3 bases and J 4 bases, with 15 bases left between them. The CDR3 is 15 amino acids. The CDR3 sequence is CASSYCHRECTEAFF. As DNA, the CDR3 is TGTGCCAGCAGTTATTGTCACAGGGAATGCACTGAAGCTTTCTTT.

The chain carries TRBV19 and TRBJ2-6; no firm D call. The germline V gene has CDR1 LNHDA and CDR2 SQIVND (reference sequence). The CDR3 contains 16 residues. V lost 1 base and J lost 6, with 13 bases in between. The CDR3 reads CASSIVLRSSANVLTF. CDR3 nucleotide sequence: TGTGCCAGTAGTATAGTGCTCCGCTCATCGGCCAACGTCCTGACTTTC. Full variable domain (outside the CDR3, taken from reference TRBV19 and TRBJ2-6): DGGITQSPKYLFRKEGQNVTLSCEQNLNHDAMYWYRQDPGQGLRLIYYSQIVNDFQKGDIAEGYSVSREKKESFPLTVTSAQKNPTAFYLCASSIVLRSSANVLTFGAGSRLTVL.

As to this clone: The same CDR3 arises from other DNA sequences in this sample as well. V is TRBV6-5 and J is TRBJ1-2; no clear D. Trimming took 5 bases from V and 7 from J, leaving 5 bases between them. The CDR3 has 10 amino acids. Per the germline V gene, CDR1 is MNHEY and CDR2 is SVGAGI. DNA of the CDR3: TGTGCCAGCAGTCGGGGTGGCTACACCTTC. Translating it yields CASSRGGYTF.

The V and J genes are TRBV19 and TRBJ2-4, with D maybe TRBD1 (8 bases). Deletions cut 5 bases from V and 3 bases from J, with 17 bases between. The germline V gene encodes CDR1 LNHDA and CDR2 SQIVND (reference sequence). This CDR3 has 16 amino acids. The CDR3 region has the DNA TGTGCCAGTAGTCAGTGGACAGGGAGGGACAAAAACATTCAGTACTTC. It specifies CASSQWTGRDKNIQYF.

The chain employs TRBV6-6 and TRBJ2-7, with 11 positions matching TRBD1. The CDR3 totals 16 residues. Germline V gene lookup returns CDR1 MNHNY and CDR2 SVGAGI (reference sequence). J lost 4 bases, V lost 4 bases, and 9 bases had no gene match. The DNA for the CDR3 is TGTGCCAGCAGTTCCCCGGACAGGGGGCTTAAGTACGAGCAGTACTTC. Residues: CASSSPDRGLKYEQYF.

This chain connects TRBV5-1 to TRBJ1-1, with 9 nucleotides matching TRBD1. CDR3 length: 16 amino acids. Germline V gene sequence: CDR1 SGHRS, CDR2 YFSETQ. With V trimmed by 2 bases and J by 5 bases, 10 bases remained unmatched. This chain's CDR3 is CASSFSRDRVGTEAFF. In DNA form, the CDR3 reads TGCGCCAGCAGCTTTTCCCGGGACAGGGTGGGGACTGAAGCTTTCTTT.